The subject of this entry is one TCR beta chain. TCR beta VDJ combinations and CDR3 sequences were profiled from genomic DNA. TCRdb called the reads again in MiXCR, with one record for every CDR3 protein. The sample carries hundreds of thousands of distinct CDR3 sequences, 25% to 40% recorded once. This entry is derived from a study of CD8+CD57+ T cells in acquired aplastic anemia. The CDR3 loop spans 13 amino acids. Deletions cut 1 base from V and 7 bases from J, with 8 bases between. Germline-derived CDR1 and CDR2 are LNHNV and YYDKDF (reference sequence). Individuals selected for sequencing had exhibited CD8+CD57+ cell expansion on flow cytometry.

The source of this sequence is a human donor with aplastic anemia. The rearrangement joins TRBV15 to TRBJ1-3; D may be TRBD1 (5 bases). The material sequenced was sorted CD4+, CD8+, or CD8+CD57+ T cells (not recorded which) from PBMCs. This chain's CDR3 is CATSRGGVNTIYF. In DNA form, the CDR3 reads TGTGCCACCAGCAGAGGGGGGGTGAACACCATATATTTT.